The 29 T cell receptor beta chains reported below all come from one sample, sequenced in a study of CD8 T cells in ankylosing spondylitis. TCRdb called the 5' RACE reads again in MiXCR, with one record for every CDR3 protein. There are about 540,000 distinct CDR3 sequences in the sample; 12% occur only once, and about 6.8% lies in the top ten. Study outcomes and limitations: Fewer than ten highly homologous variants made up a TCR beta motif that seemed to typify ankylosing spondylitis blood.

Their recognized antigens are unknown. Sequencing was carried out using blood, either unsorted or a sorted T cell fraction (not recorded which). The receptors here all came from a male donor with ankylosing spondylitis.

The CDR3, as DNA: TGCGCCAGCAGCATAGGTGTTGGTGAATTCAGGAGCCTCCACTTT. Translated: CASSIGVGEFRSLHF. This sequence joins TRBV5-1 and TRBJ1-6; no clear D. This CDR3 comprises 15 residues. Trimming cost V 4 bases and J 15 bases, with 23 bases left between them. The V gene's germline CDR1 is SGHRS and CDR2 YFSETQ.

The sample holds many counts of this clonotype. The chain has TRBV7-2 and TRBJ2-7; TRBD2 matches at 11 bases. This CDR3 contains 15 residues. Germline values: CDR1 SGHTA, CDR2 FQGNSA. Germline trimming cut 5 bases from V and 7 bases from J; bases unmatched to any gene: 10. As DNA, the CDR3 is TGTGCCAGCAGCCGAGTGATAACTAGCGGGAGTGAGCAGTACGTC. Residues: CASSRVITSGSEQYV.

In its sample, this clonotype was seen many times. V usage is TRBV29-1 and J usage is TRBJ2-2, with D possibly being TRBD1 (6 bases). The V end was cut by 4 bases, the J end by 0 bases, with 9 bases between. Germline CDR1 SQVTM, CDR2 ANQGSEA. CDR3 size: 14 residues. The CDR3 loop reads CSVGGLTNTGELFF. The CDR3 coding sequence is TGCAGCGTTGGGGGGCTAACGAACACCGGGGAGCTGTTTTTT.

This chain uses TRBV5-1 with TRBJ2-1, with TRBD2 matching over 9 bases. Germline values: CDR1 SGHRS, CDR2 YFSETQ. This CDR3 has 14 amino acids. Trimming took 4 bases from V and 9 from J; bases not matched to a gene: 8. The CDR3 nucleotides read TGCGCCAGCAGCATTCGTAGCGGGAGTGGTGAGCAGTTCTTC. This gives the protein CASSIRSGSGEQFF.

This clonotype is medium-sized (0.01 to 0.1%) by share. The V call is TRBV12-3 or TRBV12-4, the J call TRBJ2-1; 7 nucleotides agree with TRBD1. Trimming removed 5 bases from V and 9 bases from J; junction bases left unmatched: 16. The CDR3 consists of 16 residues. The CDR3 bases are TGTGCCAGCAGTGTACAGGGGCCTATCGGATCAGCTGAGCAGTTCTTC. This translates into CASSVQGPIGSAEQFF.

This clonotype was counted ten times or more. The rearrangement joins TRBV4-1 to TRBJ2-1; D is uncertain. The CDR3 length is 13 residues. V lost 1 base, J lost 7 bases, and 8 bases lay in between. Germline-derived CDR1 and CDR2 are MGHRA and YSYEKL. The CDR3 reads CASSQGPSNEQFF. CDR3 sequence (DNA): TGCGCCAGCAGCCAAGGCCCCAGTAATGAGCAGTTCTTC.

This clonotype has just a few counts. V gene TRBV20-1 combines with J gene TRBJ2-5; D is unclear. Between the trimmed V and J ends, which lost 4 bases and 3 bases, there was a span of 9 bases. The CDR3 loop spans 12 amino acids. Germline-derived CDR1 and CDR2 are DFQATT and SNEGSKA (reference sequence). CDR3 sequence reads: CSAMTSEETQYF. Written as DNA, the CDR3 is TGCAGTGCTATGACATCAGAAGAGACCCAGTACTTC.

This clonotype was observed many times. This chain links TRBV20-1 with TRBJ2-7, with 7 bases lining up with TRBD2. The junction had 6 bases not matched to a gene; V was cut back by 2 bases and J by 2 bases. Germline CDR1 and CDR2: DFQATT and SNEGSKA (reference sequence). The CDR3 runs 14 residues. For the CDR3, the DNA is TGCAGTGCTAGATCCCTAGCGGTTCCCTACGAGCAGTACTTC. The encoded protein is CSARSLAVPYEQYF.

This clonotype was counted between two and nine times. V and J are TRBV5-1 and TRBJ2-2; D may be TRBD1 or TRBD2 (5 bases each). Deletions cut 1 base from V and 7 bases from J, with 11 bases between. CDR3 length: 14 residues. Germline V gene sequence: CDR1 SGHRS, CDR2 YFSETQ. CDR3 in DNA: TGCGCCAGCAGCTTGAGAGGGGCCGGCGGGGAGCTGTTTTTT. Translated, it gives CASSLRGAGGELFF.

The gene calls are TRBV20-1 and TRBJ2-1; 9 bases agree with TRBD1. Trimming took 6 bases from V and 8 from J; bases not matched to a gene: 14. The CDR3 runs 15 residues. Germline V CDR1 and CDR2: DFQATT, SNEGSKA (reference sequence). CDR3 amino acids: CSARTGERRFDEQFF. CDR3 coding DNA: TGCAGTGCAAGGACAGGGGAAAGGAGATTCGATGAGCAGTTCTTC.

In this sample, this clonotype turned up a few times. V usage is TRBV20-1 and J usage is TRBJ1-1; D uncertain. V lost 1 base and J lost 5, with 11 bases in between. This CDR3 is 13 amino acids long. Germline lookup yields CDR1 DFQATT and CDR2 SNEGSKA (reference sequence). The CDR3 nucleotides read TGCAGTGCTAGAGTTCGGAGTCTTACTGAAGCTTTCTTT. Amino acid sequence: CSARVRSLTEAFF.

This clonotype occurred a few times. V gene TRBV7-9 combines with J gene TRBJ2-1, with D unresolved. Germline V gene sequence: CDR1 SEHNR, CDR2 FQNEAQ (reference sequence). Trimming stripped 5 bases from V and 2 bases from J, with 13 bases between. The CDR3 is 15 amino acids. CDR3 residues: CASSLVVLAYNEQFF. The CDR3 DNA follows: TGTGCCAGCAGCCTGGTCGTTTTAGCCTACAATGAGCAGTTCTTC.

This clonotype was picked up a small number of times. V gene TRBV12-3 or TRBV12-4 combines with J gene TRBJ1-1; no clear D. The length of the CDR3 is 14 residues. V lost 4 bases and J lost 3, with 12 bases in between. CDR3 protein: CASSSGVKDTEAFF. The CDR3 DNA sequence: TGTGCCAGCAGTTCTGGGGTTAAGGACACTGAAGCTTTCTTT.

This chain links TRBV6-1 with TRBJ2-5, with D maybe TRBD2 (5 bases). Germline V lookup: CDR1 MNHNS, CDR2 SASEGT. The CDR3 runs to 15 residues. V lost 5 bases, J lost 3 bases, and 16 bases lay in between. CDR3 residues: CASSNPRAGEETQYF. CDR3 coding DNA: TGTGCCAGCAGTAATCCCCGGGCCGGGGAAGAGACCCAGTACTTC.

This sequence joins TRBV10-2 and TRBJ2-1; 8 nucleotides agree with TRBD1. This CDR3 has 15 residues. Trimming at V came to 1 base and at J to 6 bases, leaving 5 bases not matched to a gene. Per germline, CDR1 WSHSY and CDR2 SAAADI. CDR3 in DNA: TGCGCCAGCAGTGAGTTCCAGGGGGCTGGCAATGAGCAGTTCTTC. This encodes CASSEFQGAGNEQFF.

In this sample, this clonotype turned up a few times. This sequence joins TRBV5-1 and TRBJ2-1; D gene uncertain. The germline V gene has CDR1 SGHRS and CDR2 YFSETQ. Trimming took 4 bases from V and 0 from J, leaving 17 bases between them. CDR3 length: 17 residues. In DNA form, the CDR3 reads TGCGCCAGCAGCGCACCGAGCGCCTTCAGCTCCTACAATGAGCAGTTCTTC. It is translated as CASSAPSAFSSYNEQFF. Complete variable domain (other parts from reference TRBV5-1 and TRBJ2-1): KAGVTQTPRYLIKTRGQQVTLSCSPISGHRSVSWYQQTPGQGLQFLFEYFSETQRNKGNFPGRFSGRQFSNSRSEMNVSTLELGDSALYLCASSAPSAFSSYNEQFFGPGTRLTVL.

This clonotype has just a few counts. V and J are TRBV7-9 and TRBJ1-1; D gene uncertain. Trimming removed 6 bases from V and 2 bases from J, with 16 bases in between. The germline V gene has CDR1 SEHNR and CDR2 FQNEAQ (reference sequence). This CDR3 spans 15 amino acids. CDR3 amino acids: CASRIGGHLNTEAFF. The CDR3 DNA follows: TGTGCCAGCAGGATAGGCGGGCACCTCAACACTGAAGCTTTCTTT.

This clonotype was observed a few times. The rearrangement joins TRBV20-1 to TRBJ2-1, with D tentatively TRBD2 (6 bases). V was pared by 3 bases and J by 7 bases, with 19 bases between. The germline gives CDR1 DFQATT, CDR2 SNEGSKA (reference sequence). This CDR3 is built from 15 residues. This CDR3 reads CSASPRLLAFNEQFF. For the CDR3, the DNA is TGCAGTGCTAGCCCTCGGCTACTAGCATTTAATGAGCAGTTCTTC.

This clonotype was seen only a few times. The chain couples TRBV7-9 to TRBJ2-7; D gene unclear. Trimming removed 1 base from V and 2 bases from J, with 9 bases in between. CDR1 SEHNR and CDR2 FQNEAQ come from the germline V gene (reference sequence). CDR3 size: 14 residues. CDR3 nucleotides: TGTGCCAGCAGCTTAGAGCTTAGGACCTACGAGCAGTACTTC. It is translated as CASSLELRTYEQYF.

CDR3 amino acids: CSARVGGHGTEAFF. The DNA of the CDR3 is TGCAGTGCTAGAGTAGGAGGGCATGGCACTGAAGCTTTCTTT. V usage is TRBV20-1 and J usage is TRBJ1-1; D not resolved. The CDR3 consists of 14 residues. Trimming stripped 1 base from V and 4 bases from J, with 13 bases between. The germline gives CDR1 DFQATT, CDR2 SNEGSKA (reference sequence).

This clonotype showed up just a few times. CDR3 bases: TGCGCCAGCAGCTTCCGACTAGCGGGAGACCAAGAGACCCAGTACTTC. This sequence encodes CASSFRLAGDQETQYF. The V and J genes are TRBV5-1 and TRBJ2-5; 12 nucleotides line up with TRBD2. The germline V gene encodes CDR1 SGHRS and CDR2 YFSETQ. This CDR3 region has 16 residues. The trim removed 2 bases at V and 0 bases at J, leaving 2 bases unmatched.

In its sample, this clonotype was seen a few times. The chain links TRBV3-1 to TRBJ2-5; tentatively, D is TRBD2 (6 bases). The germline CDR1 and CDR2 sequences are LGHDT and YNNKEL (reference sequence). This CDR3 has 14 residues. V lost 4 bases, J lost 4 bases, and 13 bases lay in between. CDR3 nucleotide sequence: TGTGCCAGCAGCCGGGTGGGGGGAGGAGAGACCCAGTACTTC. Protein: CASSRVGGGETQYF.

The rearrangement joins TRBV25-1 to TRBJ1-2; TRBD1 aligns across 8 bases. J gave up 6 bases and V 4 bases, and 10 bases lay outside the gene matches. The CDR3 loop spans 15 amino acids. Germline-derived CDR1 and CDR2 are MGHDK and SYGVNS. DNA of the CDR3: TGTGCCAGCAGTGGCGACAGGGGCCCCCTGGATGGCTACACCTTC. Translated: CASSGDRGPLDGYTF.

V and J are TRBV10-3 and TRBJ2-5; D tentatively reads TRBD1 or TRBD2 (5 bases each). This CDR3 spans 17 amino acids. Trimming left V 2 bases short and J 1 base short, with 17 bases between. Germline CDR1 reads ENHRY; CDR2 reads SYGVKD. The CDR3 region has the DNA TGTGCCATCAGTGAGGTCGAGGGGATCCGGGGCCAAGAGACCCAGTACTTC. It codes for CAISEVEGIRGQETQYF.

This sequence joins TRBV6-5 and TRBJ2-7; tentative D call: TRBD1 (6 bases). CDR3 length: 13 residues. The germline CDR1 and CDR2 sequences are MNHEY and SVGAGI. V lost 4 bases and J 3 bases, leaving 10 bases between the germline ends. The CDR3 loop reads CASSFGQHYEQYV. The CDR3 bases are TGTGCCAGCAGTTTCGGACAGCACTACGAGCAGTACGTC.

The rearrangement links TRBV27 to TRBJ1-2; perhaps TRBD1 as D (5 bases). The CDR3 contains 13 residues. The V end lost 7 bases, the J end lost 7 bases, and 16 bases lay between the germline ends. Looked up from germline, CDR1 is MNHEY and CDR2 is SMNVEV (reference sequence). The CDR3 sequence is CASTAAGSGGYTF. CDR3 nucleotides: TGTGCCAGCACCGCTGCAGGGTCCGGTGGCTACACCTTC.

CDR3 DNA: TGTGCCAGCAAGTATGCGGGAGGCTTCGGGGGGGAGCAGTTCTTC. Its translation: CASKYAGGFGGEQFF. The V call is TRBV12-3 or TRBV12-4, the J call TRBJ2-1; 8 bases match TRBD2. V was pared by 7 bases and J by 10 bases, with 15 bases of the junction left unmatched. This CDR3 has 15 amino acids.

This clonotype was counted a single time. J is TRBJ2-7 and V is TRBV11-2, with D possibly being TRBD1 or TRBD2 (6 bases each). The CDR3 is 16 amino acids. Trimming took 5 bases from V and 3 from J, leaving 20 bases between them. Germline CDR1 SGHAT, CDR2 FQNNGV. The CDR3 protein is CASSRGPGAPDYEQYF. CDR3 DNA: TGTGCCAGCAGCCGTGGCCCGGGGGCCCCAGACTACGAGCAGTACTTC.

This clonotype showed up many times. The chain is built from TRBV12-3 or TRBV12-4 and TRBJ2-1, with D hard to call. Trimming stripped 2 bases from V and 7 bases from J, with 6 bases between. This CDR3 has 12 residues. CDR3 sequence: CASSLIRNEQFF. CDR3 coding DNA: TGTGCCAGCAGTTTAATCAGGAATGAGCAGTTCTTC.